This T cell receptor beta chain was sequenced during a study of cytomegalovirus exposure and HLA in healthy donors. Overall study results and limits: Some highly shared sequence variants likely arose as a pipeline artifact.

The CDR3 spans 12 residues. Looked up from germline, CDR1 is SGHNT and CDR2 is YYREEE (reference sequence). The ends were cut back, 2 bases at V and 8 bases at J, with 10 bases in the middle. 60 Vbeta and 13 Jbeta primers were used in PCR. Sequencing was performed with immunoSEQ multiplex PCR; in TCRdb, only in-frame clones are kept and a portion is missing. The sample holds roughly 190,000 clones, roughly four fifths seen once. On this clone itself: Its cognate antigen is unknown.

The sample was PBMCs. The TCR comes from a woman in her 30s in good health and CMV-seropositive. J is TRBJ1-1 and V is TRBV5-4; D perhaps matches TRBD1 (6 bases). CDR3 residues: CASSLDRKEAFF. Written as DNA, the CDR3 is TGTGCCAGCAGCTTAGACAGGAAAGAAGCTTTCTTT. Together with reference TRBV5-4 and TRBJ1-1, the CDR3 gives the full variable domain: ETGVTQSPTHLIKTRGQQVTLRCSSQSGHNTVSWYQQALGQGPQFIFQYYREEENGRGNFPPRFSGLQFPNYSSELNVNALELDDSALYLCASSLDRKEAFFGQGTRLTVV.